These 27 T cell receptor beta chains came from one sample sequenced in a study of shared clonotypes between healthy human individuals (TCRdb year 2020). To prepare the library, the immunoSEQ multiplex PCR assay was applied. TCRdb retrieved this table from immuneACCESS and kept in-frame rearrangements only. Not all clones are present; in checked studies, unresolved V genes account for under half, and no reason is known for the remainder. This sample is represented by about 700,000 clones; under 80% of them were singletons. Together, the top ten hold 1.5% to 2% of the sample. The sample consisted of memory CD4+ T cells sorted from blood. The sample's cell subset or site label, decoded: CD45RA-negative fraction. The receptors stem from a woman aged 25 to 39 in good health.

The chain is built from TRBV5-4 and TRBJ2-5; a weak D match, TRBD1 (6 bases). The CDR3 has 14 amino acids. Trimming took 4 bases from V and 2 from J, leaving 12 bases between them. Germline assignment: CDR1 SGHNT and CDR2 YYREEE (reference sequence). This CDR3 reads CASSTIDRQETQYF. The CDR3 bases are TGTGCCAGCAGCACGATAGACAGGCAAGAGACCCAGTACTTC.

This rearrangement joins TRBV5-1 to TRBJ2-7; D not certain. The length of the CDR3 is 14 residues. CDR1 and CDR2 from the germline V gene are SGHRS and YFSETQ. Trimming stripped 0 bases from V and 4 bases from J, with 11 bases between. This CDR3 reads CASSLVSAKYEQYF. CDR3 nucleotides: TGCGCCAGCAGCTTGGTGTCTGCTAAATACGAGCAGTACTTC.

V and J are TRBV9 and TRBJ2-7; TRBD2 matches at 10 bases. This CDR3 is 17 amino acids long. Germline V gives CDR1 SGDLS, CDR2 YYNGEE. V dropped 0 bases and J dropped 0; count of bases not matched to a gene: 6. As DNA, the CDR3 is TGTGCCAGCAGCGTAGCTGCGGCTAGCGGGAGCTCCTACGAGCAGTACTTC. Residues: CASSVAAASGSSYEQYF.

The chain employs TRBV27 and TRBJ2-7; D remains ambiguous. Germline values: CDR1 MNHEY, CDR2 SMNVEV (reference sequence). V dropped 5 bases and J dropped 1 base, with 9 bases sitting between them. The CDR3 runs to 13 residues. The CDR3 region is CASSLRPSYEQYF. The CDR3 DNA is TGTGCCAGCAGTCTCCGACCGTCCTACGAGCAGTACTTC.

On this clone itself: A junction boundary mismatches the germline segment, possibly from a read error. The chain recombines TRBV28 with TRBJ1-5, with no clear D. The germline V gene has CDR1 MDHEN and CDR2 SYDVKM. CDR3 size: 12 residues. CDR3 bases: TGTGCCAGCAAGAGTGCCAATCTGCCCCAGCATTTT. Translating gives CASKSANLPQHF.

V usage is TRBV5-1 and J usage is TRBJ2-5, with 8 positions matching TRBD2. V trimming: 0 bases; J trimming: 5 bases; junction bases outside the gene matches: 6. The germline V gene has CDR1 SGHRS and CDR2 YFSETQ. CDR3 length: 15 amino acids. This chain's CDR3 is CASSLAAGGGETQYF. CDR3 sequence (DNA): TGCGCCAGCAGCTTGGCGGCGGGAGGTGGTGAGACCCAGTACTTC.

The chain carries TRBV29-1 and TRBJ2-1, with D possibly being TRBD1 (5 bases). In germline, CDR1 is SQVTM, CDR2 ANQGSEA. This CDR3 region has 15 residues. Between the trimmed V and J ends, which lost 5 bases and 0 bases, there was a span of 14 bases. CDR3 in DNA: TGCAGCGTTAGACAGCAGGGCGGCTCCTACAATGAGCAGTTCTTC. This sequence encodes CSVRQQGGSYNEQFF.

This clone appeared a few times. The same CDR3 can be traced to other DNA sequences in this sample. The CDR3 DNA follows: TGCGCCAGCAGCTTGGGGGACAGGGATAGGGAGACCCAGTACTTC. It encodes CASSLGDRDRETQYF. The chain links TRBV5-1 to TRBJ2-5; 9 bases fit TRBD1. V lost 0 bases to trimming and J lost 5 bases; unmatched junction nucleotides: 5. In germline, CDR1 is SGHRS, CDR2 YFSETQ. This CDR3 contains 15 residues.

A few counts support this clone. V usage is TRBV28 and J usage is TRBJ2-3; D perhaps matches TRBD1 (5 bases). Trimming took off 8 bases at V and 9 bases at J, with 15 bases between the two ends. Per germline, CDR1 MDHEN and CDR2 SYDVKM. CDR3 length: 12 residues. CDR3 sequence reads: CASEDIFLTQYF. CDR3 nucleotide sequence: TGTGCCAGCGAGGACATCTTTCTCACGCAGTATTTT.

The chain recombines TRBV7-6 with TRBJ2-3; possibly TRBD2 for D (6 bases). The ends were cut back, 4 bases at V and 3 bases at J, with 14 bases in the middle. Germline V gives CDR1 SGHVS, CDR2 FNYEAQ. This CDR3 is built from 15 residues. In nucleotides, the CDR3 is TGTGCCAGCAGCTCCTCGGGAGTAGAGACAGATACGCAGTATTTT. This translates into CASSSSGVETDTQYF.

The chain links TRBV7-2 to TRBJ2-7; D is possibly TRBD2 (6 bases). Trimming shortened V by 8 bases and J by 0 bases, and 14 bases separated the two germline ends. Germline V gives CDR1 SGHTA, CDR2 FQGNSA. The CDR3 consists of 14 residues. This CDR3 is CASVLGGSSYEQYF. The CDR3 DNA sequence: TGTGCCAGCGTCCTGGGGGGAAGCTCCTACGAGCAGTACTTC.

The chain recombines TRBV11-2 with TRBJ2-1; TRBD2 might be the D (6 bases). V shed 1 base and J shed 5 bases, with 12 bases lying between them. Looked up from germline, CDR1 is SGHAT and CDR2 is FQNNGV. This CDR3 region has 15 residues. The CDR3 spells CASSLVWASDNEQFF. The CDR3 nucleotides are TGTGCCAGCAGCTTAGTTTGGGCTAGCGACAATGAGCAGTTCTTC.

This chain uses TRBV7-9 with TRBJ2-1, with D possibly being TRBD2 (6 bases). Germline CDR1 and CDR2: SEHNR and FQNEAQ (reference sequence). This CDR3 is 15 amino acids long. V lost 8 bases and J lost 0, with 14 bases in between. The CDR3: CASCRTTLSYNEQFF. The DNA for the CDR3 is TGTGCCAGCTGTCGGACTACTCTCTCCTACAATGAGCAGTTCTTC.

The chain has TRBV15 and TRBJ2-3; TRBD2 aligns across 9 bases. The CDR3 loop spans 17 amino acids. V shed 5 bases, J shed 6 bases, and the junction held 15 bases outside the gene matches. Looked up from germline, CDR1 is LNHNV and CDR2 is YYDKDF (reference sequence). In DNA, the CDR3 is TGTGCCACCAGCCGAAAAGGGGGGTATAGCGGGGGCGATACGCAGTATTTT. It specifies CATSRKGGYSGGDTQYF.

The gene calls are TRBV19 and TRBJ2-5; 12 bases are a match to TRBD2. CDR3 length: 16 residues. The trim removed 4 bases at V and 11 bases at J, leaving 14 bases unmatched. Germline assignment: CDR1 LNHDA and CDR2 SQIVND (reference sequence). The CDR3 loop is CASSTRLAGGGEEQYF. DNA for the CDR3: TGTGCCAGTAGTACCCGGCTAGCGGGAGGGGGTGAGGAGCAGTACTTC.

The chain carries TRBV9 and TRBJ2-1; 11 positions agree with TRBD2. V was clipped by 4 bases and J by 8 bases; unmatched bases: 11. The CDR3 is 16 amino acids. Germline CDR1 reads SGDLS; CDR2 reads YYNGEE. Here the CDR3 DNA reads TGTGCCAGCAGCCAGGGGACTAGCGGTTTGTCCGATGAGCAGTTCTTC. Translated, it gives CASSQGTSGLSDEQFF.

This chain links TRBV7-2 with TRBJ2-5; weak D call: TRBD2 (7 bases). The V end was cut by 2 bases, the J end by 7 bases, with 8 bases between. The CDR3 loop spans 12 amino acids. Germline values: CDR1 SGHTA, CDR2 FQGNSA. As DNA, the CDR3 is TGTGCCAGCAGCTTAAGGGGGGGGACCCAGTACTTC. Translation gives CASSLRGGTQYF.

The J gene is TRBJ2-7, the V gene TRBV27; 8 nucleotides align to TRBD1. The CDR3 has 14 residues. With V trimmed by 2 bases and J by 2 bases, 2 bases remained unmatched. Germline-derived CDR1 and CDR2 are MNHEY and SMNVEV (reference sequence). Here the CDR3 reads CASSLRTGTYEQYF. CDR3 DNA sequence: TGTGCCAGCAGTTTAAGGACAGGGACCTACGAGCAGTACTTC.

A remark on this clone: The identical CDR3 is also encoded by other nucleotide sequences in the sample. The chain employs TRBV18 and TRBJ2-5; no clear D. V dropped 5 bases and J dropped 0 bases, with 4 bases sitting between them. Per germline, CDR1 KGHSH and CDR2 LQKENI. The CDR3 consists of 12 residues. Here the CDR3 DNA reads TGTGCCAGCTCAGGGGACCAAGAGACCCAGTACTTC. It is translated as CASSGDQETQYF.

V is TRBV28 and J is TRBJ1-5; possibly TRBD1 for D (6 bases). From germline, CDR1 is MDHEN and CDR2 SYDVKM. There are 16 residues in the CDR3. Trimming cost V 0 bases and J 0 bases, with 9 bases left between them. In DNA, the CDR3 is TGTGCCAGCAGTTTATGGGGACACCGTAGCAATCAGCCCCAGCATTTT. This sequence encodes CASSLWGHRSNQPQHF.

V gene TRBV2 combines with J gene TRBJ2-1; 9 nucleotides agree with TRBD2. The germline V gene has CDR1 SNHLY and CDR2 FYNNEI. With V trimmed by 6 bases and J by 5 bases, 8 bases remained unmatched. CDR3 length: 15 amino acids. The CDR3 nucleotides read TGTGCCAGCAGGGAAACCGGGACTAGCCACAATGAGCAGTTCTTC. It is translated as CASRETGTSHNEQFF.

The CDR3 here is CASGEYDYGYTF. The DNA for the CDR3 is TGTGCCAGCGGAGAATACGACTATGGCTACACCTTC. The chain combines TRBV28 with TRBJ1-2; D unresolved. V gave up 8 bases and J gave up 3 bases, with 10 bases separating them. CDR1 is MDHEN, CDR2 SYDVKM, per germline. CDR3 length: 12 residues.

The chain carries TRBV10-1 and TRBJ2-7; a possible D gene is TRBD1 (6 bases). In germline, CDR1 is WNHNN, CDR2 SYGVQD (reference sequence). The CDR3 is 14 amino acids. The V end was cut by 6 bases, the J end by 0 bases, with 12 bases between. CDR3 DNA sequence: TGCGCCAGCAGCACAGGGTTGAGCTCCTACGAGCAGTACTTC. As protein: CASSTGLSSYEQYF.

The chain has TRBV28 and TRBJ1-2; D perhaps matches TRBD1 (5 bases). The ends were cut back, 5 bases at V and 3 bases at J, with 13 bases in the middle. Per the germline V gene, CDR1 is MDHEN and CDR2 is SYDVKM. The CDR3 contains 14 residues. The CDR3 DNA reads TGTGCCAGCAGTGGTTCCGACAGATACTATGGCTACACCTTC. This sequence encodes CASSGSDRYYGYTF.

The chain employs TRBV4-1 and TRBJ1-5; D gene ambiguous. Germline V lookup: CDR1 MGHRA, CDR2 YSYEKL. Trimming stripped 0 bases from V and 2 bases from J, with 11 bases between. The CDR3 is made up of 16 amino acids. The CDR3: CASSQDEPKGNQPQHF. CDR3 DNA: TGCGCCAGCAGCCAAGATGAGCCGAAGGGCAATCAGCCCCAGCATTTT.

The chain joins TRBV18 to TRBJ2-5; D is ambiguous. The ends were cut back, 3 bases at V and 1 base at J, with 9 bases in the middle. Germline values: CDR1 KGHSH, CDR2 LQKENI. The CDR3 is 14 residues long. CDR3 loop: CASSPSNSQETQYF. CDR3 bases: TGTGCCAGCTCACCCTCTAACAGCCAAGAGACCCAGTACTTC. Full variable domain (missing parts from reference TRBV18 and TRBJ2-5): NAGVMQNPRHLVRRRGQEARLRCSPMKGHSHVYWYRQLPEEGLKFMVYLQKENIIDESGMPKERFSAEFPKEGPSILRIQQVVRGDSAAYFCASSPSNSQETQYFGPGTRLLVL.

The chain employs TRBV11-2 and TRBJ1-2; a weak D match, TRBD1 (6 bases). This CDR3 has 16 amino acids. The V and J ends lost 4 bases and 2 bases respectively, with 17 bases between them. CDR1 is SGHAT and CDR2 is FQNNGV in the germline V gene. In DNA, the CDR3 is TGTGCCAGCAGCTCCCTTCGGACAGCCCGGAACTATGGCTACACCTTC. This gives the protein CASSSLRTARNYGYTF.